This TCR beta chain was identified during a study of T-cell reconstitution after alpha-beta-depleted transplantation in children. Germline assignment: CDR1 ENHRY and CDR2 SYGVKD. The ends were cut back, 2 bases at V and 2 bases at J, with 7 bases in the middle. The CDR3 has 14 residues. Construction of the TCRbeta library involved unique molecular identifiers. Each CDR3 protein is one row after TCRdb ran MiXCR on the PCR reads. Of about 420,000 distinct CDR3 sequences listed, about a tenth are singletons. Ten or more counts support this clonotype. This material consisted of PBMCs from the stem cell graft donor, taken from the stem cell graft. The sequence was collected from a human donor who donated a stem cell graft to a child with acute myeloid leukemia. V is TRBV10-3 and J is TRBJ2-1, with D maybe TRBD2 (5 bases). The CDR3 DNA sequence: TGTGCCATCAGTGAGGAGGGCCCCTACAATGAGCAGTTCTTC. This sequence encodes CAISEEGPYNEQFF.